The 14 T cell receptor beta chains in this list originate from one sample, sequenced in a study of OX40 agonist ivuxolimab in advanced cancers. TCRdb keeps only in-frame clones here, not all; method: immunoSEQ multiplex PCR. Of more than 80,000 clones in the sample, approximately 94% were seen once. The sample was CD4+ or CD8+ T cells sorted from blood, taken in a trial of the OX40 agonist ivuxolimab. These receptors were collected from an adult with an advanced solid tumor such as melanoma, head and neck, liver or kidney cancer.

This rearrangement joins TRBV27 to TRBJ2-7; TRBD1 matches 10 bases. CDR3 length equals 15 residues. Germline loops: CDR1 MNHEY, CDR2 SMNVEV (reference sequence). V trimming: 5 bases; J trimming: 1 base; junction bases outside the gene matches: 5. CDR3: CASSLRQGASYEQYF. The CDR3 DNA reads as TGTGCCAGCAGTCTAAGACAGGGGGCATCCTACGAGCAGTACTTC.

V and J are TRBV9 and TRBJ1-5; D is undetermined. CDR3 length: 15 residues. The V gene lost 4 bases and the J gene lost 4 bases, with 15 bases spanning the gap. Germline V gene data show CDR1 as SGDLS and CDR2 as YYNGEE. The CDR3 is CASSPSLLGNQPQHF. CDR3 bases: TGTGCCAGCAGCCCCAGTCTCTTGGGGAATCAGCCCCAGCATTTT.

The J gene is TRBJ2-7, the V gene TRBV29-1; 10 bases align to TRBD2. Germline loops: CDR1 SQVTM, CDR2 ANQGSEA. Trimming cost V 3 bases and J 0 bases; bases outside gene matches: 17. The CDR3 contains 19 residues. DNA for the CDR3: TGCAGCGTTGAGGCGCCAATGGGAACTAGCGGGGCATACTCCTACGAGCAGTACTTC. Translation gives CSVEAPMGTSGAYSYEQYF.

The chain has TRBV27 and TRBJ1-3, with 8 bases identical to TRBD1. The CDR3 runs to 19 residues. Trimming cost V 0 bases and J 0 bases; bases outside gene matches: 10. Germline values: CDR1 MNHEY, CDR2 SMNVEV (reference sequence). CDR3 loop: CASSLSSRGTGPSGNTIYF. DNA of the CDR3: TGTGCCAGCAGTTTATCCTCAAGAGGGACAGGCCCCTCTGGAAACACCATATATTTT.

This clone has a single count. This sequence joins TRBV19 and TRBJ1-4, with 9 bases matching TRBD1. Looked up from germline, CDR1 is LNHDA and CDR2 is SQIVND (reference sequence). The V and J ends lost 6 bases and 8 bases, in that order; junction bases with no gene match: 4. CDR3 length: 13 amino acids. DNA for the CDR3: TGTGCCAGTAGACAGGGGGCCGACGAAAAACTGTTTTTT. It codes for CASRQGADEKLFF.

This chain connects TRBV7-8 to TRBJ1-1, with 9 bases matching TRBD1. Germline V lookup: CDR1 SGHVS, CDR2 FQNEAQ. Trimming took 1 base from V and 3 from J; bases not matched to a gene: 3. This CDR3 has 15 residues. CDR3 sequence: CASSLGGTGHTEAFF. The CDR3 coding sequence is TGTGCCAGCAGCTTAGGGGGGACAGGGCACACTGAAGCTTTCTTT.

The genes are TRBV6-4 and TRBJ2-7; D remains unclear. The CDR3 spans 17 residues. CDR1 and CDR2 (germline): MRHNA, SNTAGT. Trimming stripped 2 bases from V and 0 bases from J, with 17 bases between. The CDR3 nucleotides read TGTGCCAGCAGTGACCACTCCGTCTTTCGCGGCTCCTACGAGCAGTACTTC. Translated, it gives CASSDHSVFRGSYEQYF.

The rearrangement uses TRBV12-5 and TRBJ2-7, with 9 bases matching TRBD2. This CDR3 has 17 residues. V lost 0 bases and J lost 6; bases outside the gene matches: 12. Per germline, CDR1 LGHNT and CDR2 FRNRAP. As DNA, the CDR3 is TGTGCTAGTGGTTTGGTTACAGGGACCAGCGGGAGGATCGAGCAGTACTTC. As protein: CASGLVTGTSGRIEQYF. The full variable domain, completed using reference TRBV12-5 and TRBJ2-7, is DARVTQTPRHKVTEMGQEVTMRCQPILGHNTVFWYRQTMMQGLELLAYFRNRAPLDDSGMPKDRFSAEMPDATLATLKIQPSEPRDSAVYFCASGLVTGTSGRIEQYFGPGTRLTVT.

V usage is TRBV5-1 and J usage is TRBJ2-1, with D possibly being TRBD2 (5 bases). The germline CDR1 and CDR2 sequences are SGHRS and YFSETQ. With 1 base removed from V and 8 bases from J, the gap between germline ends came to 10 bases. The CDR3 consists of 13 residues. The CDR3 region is CASSLPGNDEQFF. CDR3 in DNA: TGCGCCAGCAGCTTGCCCGGGAACGATGAGCAGTTCTTC.

The CDR3 loop is CASSWGVGEQFF. The CDR3 nucleotides are TGTGCCAGCAGTTGGGGGGTAGGTGAGCAGTTCTTC. The chain recombines TRBV7-2 with TRBJ2-1; D is perhaps TRBD2 (6 bases). The CDR3 extends over 12 amino acids. Germline V CDR1 and CDR2: SGHTA, FQGNSA. The V end lost 6 bases, the J end lost 9 bases, and 12 bases lay between the germline ends.

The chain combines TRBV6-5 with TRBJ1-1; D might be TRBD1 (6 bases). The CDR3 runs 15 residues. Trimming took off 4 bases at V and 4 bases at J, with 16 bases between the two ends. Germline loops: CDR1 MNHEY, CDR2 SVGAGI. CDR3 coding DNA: TGTGCCAGCAGTTCGTCGCTCACAGGGATCACTGAAGCTTTCTTT. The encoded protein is CASSSSLTGITEAFF.

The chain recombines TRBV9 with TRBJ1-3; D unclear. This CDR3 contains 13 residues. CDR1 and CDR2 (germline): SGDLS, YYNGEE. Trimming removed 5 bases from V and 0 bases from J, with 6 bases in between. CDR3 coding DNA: TGTGCCAGCAGGGGCAGCTCTGGAAACACCATATATTTT. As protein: CASRGSSGNTIYF.

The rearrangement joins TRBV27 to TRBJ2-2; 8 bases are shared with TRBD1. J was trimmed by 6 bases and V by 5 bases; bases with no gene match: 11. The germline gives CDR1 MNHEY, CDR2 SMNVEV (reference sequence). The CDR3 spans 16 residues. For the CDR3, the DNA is TGTGCCAGCAGTCCAATCCCAGTCAGGGGGCCCGGGGAGCTGTTTTTT. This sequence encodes CASSPIPVRGPGELFF.

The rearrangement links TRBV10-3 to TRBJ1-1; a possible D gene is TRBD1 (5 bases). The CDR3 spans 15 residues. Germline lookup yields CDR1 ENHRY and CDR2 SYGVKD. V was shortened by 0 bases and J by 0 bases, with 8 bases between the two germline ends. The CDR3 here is CAISESGVLNTEAFF. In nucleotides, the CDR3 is TGTGCCATCAGTGAGTCGGGGGTGCTGAACACTGAAGCTTTCTTT.